This entry lists 22 T cell receptor beta chains sequenced from one sample in a study of control samples from healthy donors and cancer patients. The method was immunoSEQ multiplex PCR; TCRdb's version includes in-frame clones alone and lacks a portion of them. Of about 100,000 clones listed, roughly 87% are singletons. Sequenced material: blood. The receptors originated from a woman aged 45-65 years in good health.

The chain couples TRBV5-1 to TRBJ2-1, with 14 bases lining up with TRBD2. The CDR3 is 18 amino acids. Germline CDR1 is SGHRS and CDR2 is YFSETQ. After removal of 3 bases from V and 1 base from J, the junction contained 6 bases not matched to a gene. The CDR3 loop is CASSWGTSGRLSYNEQFF. The CDR3 region has the DNA TGCGCCAGCAGCTGGGGGACTAGCGGGAGATTATCCTACAATGAGCAGTTCTTC. The whole variable domain, filled in from reference TRBV5-1 and TRBJ2-1, reads KAGVTQTPRYLIKTRGQQVTLSCSPISGHRSVSWYQQTPGQGLQFLFEYFSETQRNKGNFPGRFSGRQFSNSRSEMNVSTLELGDSALYLCASSWGTSGRLSYNEQFFGPGTRLTVL.

Written as DNA, the CDR3 is TGTGCCAGCAGCCCAGGACTAGCGGGAGGACAACGGGAGCTGTTTTTT. This codes for CASSPGLAGGQRELFF. The J gene is TRBJ2-2, the V gene TRBV7-6, with TRBD2 matching 14 bases. CDR3 length equals 16 residues. CDR1 and CDR2 from the germline V gene are SGHVS and FNYEAQ. V lost 5 bases and J lost 9; bases outside the gene matches: 8. Filled out from reference TRBV7-6 and TRBJ2-2, the complete variable domain reads GAGVSQSPRYKVTKRGQDVALRCDPISGHVSLYWYRQALGQGPEFLTYFNYEAQQDKSGLPNDRFSAERPEGSISTLTIQRTEQRDSAMYRCASSPGLAGGQRELFFGEGSRLTVL.

This chain links TRBV7-9 with TRBJ1-1; D is uncertain. Trimming took 1 base from V and 8 from J, leaving 8 bases between them. This CDR3 contains 12 residues. Germline-derived CDR1 and CDR2 are SEHNR and FQNEAQ (reference sequence). As DNA, the CDR3 is TGTGCCAGCAGCTTAGTCGGCAACGAAGCTTTCTTT. Translation gives CASSLVGNEAFF.

The chain links TRBV2 to TRBJ1-5, with a possible D match to TRBD1 (6 bases). Germline loops: CDR1 SNHLY, CDR2 FYNNEI. The CDR3 is 14 residues long. V was cut by 4 bases and J by 3 bases, with 10 bases left in between. The chain's CDR3 is CASSGRTVNQPQHF. The CDR3 nucleotides read TGTGCCAGCAGTGGCCGGACAGTCAATCAGCCCCAGCATTTT.

This clone has a handful of counts. V gene TRBV30 combines with J gene TRBJ1-3, with unresolved D. Trimming took 0 bases from V and 0 from J, leaving 6 bases between them. CDR1 and CDR2 (germline): GTSNPN, SVGIG (reference sequence). The CDR3 is made up of 14 amino acids. The DNA for the CDR3 is TGTGCCTGGAGTGTCACGTTCTCTGGAAACACCATATATTTT. Translated: CAWSVTFSGNTIYF.

The V gene is TRBV5-1, the J gene TRBJ1-4, with 10 bases identical to TRBD1. V lost 1 base, J lost 8 bases, and 8 bases stayed unmatched. The CDR3 runs to 16 residues. From germline, CDR1 is SGHRS and CDR2 YFSETQ. CDR3 sequence (DNA): TGCGCCAGCAGCTTGATCGCGGACAGGGGGGGCGAAAAACTGTTTTTT. The encoded protein is CASSLIADRGGEKLFF.

The chain joins TRBV18 to TRBJ1-1; 7 bases line up with TRBD1. CDR1 and CDR2 (germline): KGHSH, LQKENI. V was pared by 4 bases and J by 0 bases, with 8 bases of the junction left unmatched. The CDR3 is 16 residues long. For the CDR3, the DNA is TGTGCCAGCTCACTCAGGGGGACTGACATGAACACTGAAGCTTTCTTT. Protein product: CASSLRGTDMNTEAFF.

The table lists this clone with a count of one. The rearrangement uses TRBV24-1 and TRBJ1-5; D call uncertain. CDR1 is KGHDR and CDR2 is SFDVKD in the germline V gene. V was clipped by 11 bases and J by 6 bases, with 13 bases between them. This CDR3 has 12 residues. Written as DNA, the CDR3 is TGTGCCAGCTCTTCGGGCGCTCAGCCCCAGCATTTT. The encoded protein is CASSSGAQPQHF.

This chain uses TRBV7-8 with TRBJ2-3; 12 positions match TRBD2. This CDR3 has 17 amino acids. Trimming removed 6 bases from V and 0 bases from J; junction bases left unmatched: 7. Germline V CDR1 and CDR2: SGHVS, FQNEAQ. CDR3: CASRRTGTSGSTDTQYF. The CDR3 nucleotides read TGTGCCAGCAGGCGAACTGGGACTAGCGGGAGCACAGATACGCAGTATTTT.

J is TRBJ2-3 and V is TRBV7-9; 12 positions match TRBD2. Germline CDR1 SEHNR, CDR2 FQNEAQ (reference sequence). The V segment lost 3 bases and the J segment 3 bases; nucleotides outside the gene matches: 4. CDR3 length: 16 residues. CDR3 sequence reads: CASSFLAGGRTDTQYF. In nucleotides, the CDR3 is TGTGCCAGCAGCTTTCTAGCGGGGGGGAGGACAGATACGCAGTATTTT.

The V call is TRBV5-1, the J call TRBJ2-2; D is uncertain. Germline CDR1 SGHRS, CDR2 YFSETQ. The CDR3 loop spans 16 amino acids. Between the trimmed V and J ends, which lost 2 bases and 5 bases, there was a span of 16 bases. CDR3 protein: CASSFPKVYGTGELFF. The CDR3 region has the DNA TGCGCCAGCAGCTTCCCTAAGGTATACGGTACCGGGGAGCTGTTTTTT.

The gene calls are TRBV6-4 and TRBJ2-7, with a tentative D call TRBD2 (6 bases). The ends were cut back, 3 bases at V and 7 bases at J, with 16 bases in the middle. The CDR3 consists of 14 residues. Germline-derived CDR1 and CDR2 are MRHNA and SNTAGT. CDR3 amino acids: CASSEWAGTGEQYF. The CDR3 nucleotides are TGTGCCAGCAGTGAATGGGCAGGGACTGGAGAGCAGTACTTC.

This chain links TRBV9 with TRBJ1-2; D remains ambiguous. CDR1 and CDR2 (germline): SGDLS, YYNGEE. This CDR3 contains 11 residues. Trimming pared 5 bases from V and 2 bases from J, leaving 4 bases between. CDR3 DNA sequence: TGTGCCAGCAGGGCCAACTATGGCTACACCTTC. This sequence encodes CASRANYGYTF.

The chain is built from TRBV2 and TRBJ1-3, with D tentatively TRBD1 (6 bases). This CDR3 spans 15 amino acids. In germline, CDR1 is SNHLY, CDR2 FYNNEI. Trimming cost V 6 bases and J 3 bases, with 15 bases left between them. The CDR3 DNA reads as TGTGCCAGCAGACCCCCCGCAGGGGATGGAAACACCATATATTTT. This translates into CASRPPAGDGNTIYF.

The genes are TRBV27 and TRBJ1-5; D is unresolved. This CDR3 has 16 residues. Germline CDR1 is MNHEY and CDR2 is SMNVEV (reference sequence). Trimming removed 5 bases at V and 0 bases at J, with 14 bases between. The CDR3 region has the DNA TGTGCCAGCAGTCCTCAAGCACGGGTTAGCAATCAGCCCCAGCATTTT. This codes for CASSPQARVSNQPQHF.

This CDR3 is CASSPGLQKSGADTQYF. The DNA for the CDR3 is TGCGCCAGCAGCCCGGGACTACAGAAGAGTGGGGCAGATACGCAGTATTTT. The chain recombines TRBV5-1 with TRBJ2-3; 7 bases fit TRBD2. The junction had 15 bases not matched to a gene; V was cut back by 4 bases and J by 4 bases. Germline lookup yields CDR1 SGHRS and CDR2 YFSETQ. The CDR3 has 17 residues.

The V call is TRBV11-2, the J call TRBJ2-7, with TRBD1 identical over 7 bases. The CDR3 runs to 15 residues. The V gene end was trimmed by 5 bases and the J gene end by 6 bases; junction bases not matched to a gene: 13. Per the germline V gene, CDR1 is SGHAT and CDR2 is FQNNGV. Here the CDR3 reads CASSRSGDRVSEQYF. The CDR3 DNA sequence: TGTGCCAGCAGCCGCTCTGGAGACAGGGTGAGCGAGCAGTACTTC.

V is TRBV6-5 and J is TRBJ1-1; D gene unclear. The germline gives CDR1 MNHEY, CDR2 SVGAGI. The CDR3 is 14 residues long. The V and J ends lost 0 bases and 4 bases respectively, with 9 bases between them. The CDR3 DNA reads as TGTGCCAGCAGTTACTCTTGGGGAATCACTGAAGCTTTCTTT. This gives the protein CASSYSWGITEAFF.

The rearrangement links TRBV7-2 to TRBJ2-3; D is ambiguous. Germline CDR1 is SGHTA and CDR2 is FQGNSA. Trimming shortened V by 5 bases and J by 6 bases, and 9 bases separated the two germline ends. CDR3 length equals 12 residues. In DNA, the CDR3 is TGTGCCAGCAGCCTAAGCGTGGATACGCAGTATTTT. This encodes CASSLSVDTQYF.

The genes are TRBV27 and TRBJ1-2; D gene unclear. The ends were cut back, 0 bases at V and 7 bases at J, with 15 bases in the middle. The CDR3 loop spans 15 amino acids. Germline assignment: CDR1 MNHEY and CDR2 SMNVEV (reference sequence). The CDR3 sequence: CASSLSPMAVLGYTF. CDR3 bases: TGTGCCAGCAGTTTATCTCCTATGGCAGTTCTTGGCTACACCTTC.

This chain connects TRBV27 to TRBJ2-3, with 7 bases that match TRBD2. V shed 0 bases and J 2 bases; nucleotides not matched to a gene: 8. The germline gives CDR1 MNHEY, CDR2 SMNVEV (reference sequence). CDR3 length equals 17 residues. Here the CDR3 DNA reads TGTGCCAGCAGTTTATCCCCAACTAGCGCCTACACAGATACGCAGTATTTT. Its translation is CASSLSPTSAYTDTQYF.

The V and J genes are TRBV5-1 and TRBJ2-1; perhaps TRBD1 as D (6 bases). This CDR3 is 14 amino acids long. The germline V gene has CDR1 SGHRS and CDR2 YFSETQ. V lost 0 bases and J 5 bases, leaving 9 bases between the germline ends. CDR3 DNA: TGCGCCAGCAGCTTGGGGGACACTCACAATGAGCAGTTCTTC. This codes for CASSLGDTHNEQFF.